The table lists the clone carrying this TCR beta chain with a few counts. Its antigen remains unidentified. A much more abundant neighbour one base away suggests this may be a read error. The record originates from a study of blood T cells in healthy people across ages. Study-wide results and limits: Aged donors had fewer naive CD4+ cells and lower diversity than long-lived donors. The unknown donor CMV status may have confounded expanded clonotype changes. Unsorted PBMCs prevented conclusive naive versus antigen-experienced comparison.

Trimming left V 2 bases short and J 3 bases short, with 7 bases between. CDR1 and CDR2 (germline): SGHTA, FQGNSA. The CDR3 is 13 amino acids. Each sample provided at least 5 micrograms of extracted total RNA. Together with a sample-barcoded 5' primer, a J-beta primer mix was included in a second PCR lasting roughly 6 to 12 cycles. In TCRdb, the 5' RACE reads were re-called with MiXCR into one record per CDR3 protein. Of some 1.7 million distinct CDR3 sequences in the sample, roughly 27% were seen once. The chain uses TRBV7-2 and TRBJ2-5; no clear D. The receptor was derived from a woman in her twenties or thirties in good health. Sequencing was carried out using blood. CDR3 sequence (DNA): TGTGCCAGCAGCTTATTCTGGGAAGAGACCCAGTACTTC. Translating gives CASSLFWEETQYF.